This TCR beta chain stems from a study of control samples from healthy donors and cancer patients. V lost 3 bases and J lost 1; bases outside the gene matches: 4. Germline loops: CDR1 KGHDR, CDR2 SFDVKD. The CDR3 totals 15 residues. Profiled with immunoSEQ multiplex PCR; TCRdb holds only in-frame clones, not every one. The table shows 90,000 to 95,000 clones, with around 81% occurring only once. Sequencing was done on a sample of blood. The chain carries TRBV24-1 and TRBJ1-1, with 7 bases aligning to TRBD1. The clonotype originates from a man younger than 40 in good health. In DNA form, the CDR3 reads TGTGCCACCAGTGATACCCGACAGGGGAACACTGAAGCTTTCTTT. Translation: CATSDTRQGNTEAFF.